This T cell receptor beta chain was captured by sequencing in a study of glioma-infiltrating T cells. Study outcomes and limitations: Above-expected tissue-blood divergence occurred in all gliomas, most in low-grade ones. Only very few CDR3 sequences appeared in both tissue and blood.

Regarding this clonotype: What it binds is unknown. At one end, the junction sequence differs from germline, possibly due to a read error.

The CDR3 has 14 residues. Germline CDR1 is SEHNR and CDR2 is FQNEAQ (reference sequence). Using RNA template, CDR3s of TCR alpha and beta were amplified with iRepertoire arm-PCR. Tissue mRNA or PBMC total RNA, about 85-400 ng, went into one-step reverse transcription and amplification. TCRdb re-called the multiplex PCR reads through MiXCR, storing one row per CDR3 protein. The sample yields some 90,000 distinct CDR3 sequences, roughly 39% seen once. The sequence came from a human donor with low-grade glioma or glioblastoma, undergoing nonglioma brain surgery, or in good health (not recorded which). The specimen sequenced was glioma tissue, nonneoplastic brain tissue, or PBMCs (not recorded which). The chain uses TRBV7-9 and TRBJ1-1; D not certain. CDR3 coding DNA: TGTGCCAGCATCCTTAGCGTAGGTTCCACAGAAGCTCTCTTT. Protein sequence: CASILSVGSTEALF.